This T cell receptor (beta chain) is drawn from a study of blood T cell repertoires in COVID-19. The sample holds a few counts of this clone. A read error may produce the germline difference seen at one junction end. Profiling relied on immunoSEQ multiplex PCR, and the TCRdb table lists in-frame clones only, not all of them. The data hold nearly 110,000 clones, with approximately 88% observed a single time. The CDR3 is 13 amino acids. The receptor was derived from a man aged 45-65 years with active or convalescent COVID-19. The source material was peripheral blood. The chain links TRBV12-3 or TRBV12-4 to TRBJ2-1, with 10 bases aligning to TRBD2. CDR3 residues: CASSLAGGIEQFF. The CDR3, as DNA: TGTGCCAGCAGCTTAGCGGGAGGAATTGAGCAGTTCTTC.